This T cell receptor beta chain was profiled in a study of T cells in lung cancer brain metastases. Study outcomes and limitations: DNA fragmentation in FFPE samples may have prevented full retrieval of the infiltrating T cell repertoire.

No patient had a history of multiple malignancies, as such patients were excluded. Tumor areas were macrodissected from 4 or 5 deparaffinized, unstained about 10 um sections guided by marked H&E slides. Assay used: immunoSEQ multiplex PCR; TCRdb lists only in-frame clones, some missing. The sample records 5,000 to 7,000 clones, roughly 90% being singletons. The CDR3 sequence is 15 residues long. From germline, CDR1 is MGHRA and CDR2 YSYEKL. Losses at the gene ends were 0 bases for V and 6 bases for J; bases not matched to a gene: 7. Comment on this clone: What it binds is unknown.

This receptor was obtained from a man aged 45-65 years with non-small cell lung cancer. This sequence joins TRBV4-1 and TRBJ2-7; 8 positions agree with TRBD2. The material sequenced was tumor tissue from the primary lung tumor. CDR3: CASSQDTGGRGEQYF. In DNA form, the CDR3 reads TGCGCCAGCAGCCAAGATACGGGGGGGCGAGGCGAGCAGTACTTC.